The T cell receptor (beta chain) described here comes from a study of PD-L1 blockade in urothelial cancer. As for the study in general: Beginning at some point between 2014 and 2015, patients received atezolizumab, given as 1,200 mg intravenously every 3 weeks. Median blood clonality was around 0.08, with tens of thousands of unique TCRs.

A remark on this clone: What it binds is unknown.

V dropped 2 bases and J dropped 6 bases, with 11 bases sitting between them. CDR1 is LGHNA, CDR2 YNFKEQ, per germline. This CDR3 is built from 14 residues. Synthetic TCR analog templates were spiked into all PCRs individually. The assay was immunoSEQ multiplex PCR, and TCRdb's table has in-frame clones only and misses some. The sample has about 130,000 clones; approximately 88% are singletons. Whole-study findings and limits: Lower than median blood TCR clonality before treatment predicted better survival.

Time point specified: pretreatment peripheral blood. The specimen was PBMCs, collected around atezolizumab (anti-PD-L1) treatment. The V call is TRBV4-2, the J call TRBJ2-1; weak D call: TRBD2 (5 bases). The sequence was collected from a man between 45 and 60 years old with urothelial cancer. This CDR3 reads CASSQPDLINEQFF. As DNA, the CDR3 is TGTGCCAGCAGCCAACCGGACTTGATCAATGAGCAGTTCTTC.